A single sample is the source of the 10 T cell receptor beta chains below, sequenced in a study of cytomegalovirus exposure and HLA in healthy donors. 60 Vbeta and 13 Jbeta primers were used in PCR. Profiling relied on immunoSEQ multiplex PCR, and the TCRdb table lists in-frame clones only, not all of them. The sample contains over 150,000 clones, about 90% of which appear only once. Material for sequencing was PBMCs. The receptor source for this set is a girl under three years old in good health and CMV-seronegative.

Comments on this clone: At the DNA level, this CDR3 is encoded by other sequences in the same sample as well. CDR3 in DNA: TGTGCCAGCAGTTCAGGGGGCCTCAACACTGAAGCTTTCTTT. Translated, it gives CASSSGGLNTEAFF. This chain joins TRBV6-5 and TRBJ1-1, with 8 bases identical to TRBD1. The CDR3 totals 14 residues. V lost 4 bases and J lost 2; bases outside the gene matches: 3. Germline V gene sequence: CDR1 MNHEY, CDR2 SVGAGI.

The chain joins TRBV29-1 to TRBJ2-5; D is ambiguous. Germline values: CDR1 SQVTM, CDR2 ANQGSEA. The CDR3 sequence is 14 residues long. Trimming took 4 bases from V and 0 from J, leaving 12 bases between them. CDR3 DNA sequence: TGCAGCGTTGCGGCAAGACTGAACCAAGAGACCCAGTACTTC. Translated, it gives CSVAARLNQETQYF.

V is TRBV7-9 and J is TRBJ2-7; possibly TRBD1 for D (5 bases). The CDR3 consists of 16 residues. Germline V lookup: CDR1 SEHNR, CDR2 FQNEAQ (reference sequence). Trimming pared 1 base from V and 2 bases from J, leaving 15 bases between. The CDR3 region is CASSLVGQGGPYEQYF. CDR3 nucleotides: TGTGCCAGCAGCTTAGTCGGGCAGGGTGGCCCCTACGAGCAGTACTTC.

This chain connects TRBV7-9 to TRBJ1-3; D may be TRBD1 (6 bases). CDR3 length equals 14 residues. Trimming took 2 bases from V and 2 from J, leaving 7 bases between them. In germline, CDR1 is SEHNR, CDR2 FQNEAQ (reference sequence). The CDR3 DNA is TGTGCCAGCAGCTTATACAGGGCTGGAAACACCATATATTTT. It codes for CASSLYRAGNTIYF.

For the CDR3, the DNA is TGTGCCAGCTCACCAACTAGCGGGGGGATAGAGACCCAGTACTTC. It encodes CASSPTSGGIETQYF. The chain has TRBV18 and TRBJ2-5; TRBD2 agrees at 12 bases. Germline V lookup: CDR1 KGHSH, CDR2 LQKENI. V gave up 2 bases and J gave up 4 bases; unmatched junction bases: 2. This CDR3 is 15 amino acids long.

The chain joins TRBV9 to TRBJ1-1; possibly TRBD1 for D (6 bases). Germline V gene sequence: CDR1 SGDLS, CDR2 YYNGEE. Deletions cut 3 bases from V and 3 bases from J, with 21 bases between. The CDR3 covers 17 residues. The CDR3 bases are TGTGCCAGCAGCGCTCAAATGAGGGGACACCAAGACACTGAAGCTTTCTTT. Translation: CASSAQMRGHQDTEAFF.

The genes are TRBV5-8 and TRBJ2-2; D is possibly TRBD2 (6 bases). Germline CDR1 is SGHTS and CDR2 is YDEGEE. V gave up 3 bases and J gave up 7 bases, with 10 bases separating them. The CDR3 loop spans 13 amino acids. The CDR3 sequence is CASSWGTFGELFF. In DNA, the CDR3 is TGTGCCAGCAGCTGGGGGACTTTCGGGGAGCTGTTTTTT.

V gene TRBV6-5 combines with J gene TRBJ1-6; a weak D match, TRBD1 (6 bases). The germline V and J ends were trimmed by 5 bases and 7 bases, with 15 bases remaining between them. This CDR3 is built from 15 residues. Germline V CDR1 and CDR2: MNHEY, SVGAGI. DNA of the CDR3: TGTGCCAGCAGTCGGGGGGGCAGCCTCAATTCACCCCTCCACTTT. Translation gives CASSRGGSLNSPLHF.

As DNA, the CDR3 is TGTGCTAGTGGTTTGTCGGCCGGACAGTTGATTCAGCCCCAGCATTTT. It translates to CASGLSAGQLIQPQHF. This rearrangement joins TRBV12-5 to TRBJ1-5; tentatively, D is TRBD1 (6 bases). The CDR3 has 16 amino acids. The germline V and J ends were trimmed by 2 bases and 6 bases, with 17 bases remaining between them. CDR1 is LGHNT, CDR2 FRNRAP, per germline.

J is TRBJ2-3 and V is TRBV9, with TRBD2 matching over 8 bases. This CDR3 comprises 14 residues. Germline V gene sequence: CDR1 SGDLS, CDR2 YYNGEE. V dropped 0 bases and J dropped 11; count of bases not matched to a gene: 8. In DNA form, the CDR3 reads TGTGCCAGCAGCGTAGAGGGGACTAGTCGTATGCAGTATTTT. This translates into CASSVEGTSRMQYF.